A selection of T cell receptor beta chains follows, all from one sample in a study of cytomegalovirus exposure and HLA in healthy donors. Using immunoSEQ multiplex PCR, the repertoire was profiled, and TCRdb retains in-frame clones only, with some absent. The table has 150,000 to 200,000 clones, 80% to 90% seen once. Specimen: PBMCs. The receptors here all came from a man between 50 and 59 years old in good health and CMV-seropositive. CDR3s include the opening cysteine and the closing phenylalanine or tryptophan.

CDR3aa	v_gene	j_gene
CASSVRRGTEAFF	TRBV9	TRBJ1-1
CASSNPVAGASYEQYF	TRBV5-8	TRBJ2-7
CASSLSGNTGELFF	TRBV27	TRBJ2-2
CASSSSTGYQGYTF	TRBV7-2	TRBJ1-2
CATATVGQGATTEAFF	TRBV10-3	TRBJ1-1
CASTSGLTGLTYEQYF	TRBV2	TRBJ2-7
CASSVTSGAYEQYF	TRBV19	TRBJ2-7
CASSAGQGSKNTEAFF	TRBV9	TRBJ1-1
CASSFGDYYEQYF	TRBV27	TRBJ2-7
CASSSSGPSNEKLFF	TRBV5-1	TRBJ1-4
CASAPWGQGSNYGYTF	TRBV27	TRBJ1-2
CASSYSLSSYNEQFF	TRBV6-5	TRBJ2-1
CASSFGQGIYEQYF	TRBV11-3	TRBJ2-7
CASSAYDSNQPQHF	TRBV9	TRBJ1-5
CASSVESKNIQYF	TRBV7-3	TRBJ2-4
CASRTGRNQPQHF	TRBV28	TRBJ1-5
CAWSVGLAGEEQYF	TRBV30	TRBJ2-5
CSVEDAGGTDTQYF	TRBV29-1	TRBJ2-3
CASSPQGQGHQPQHF	TRBV7-9	TRBJ1-5
CASSLTSGISTDTQYF	TRBV7-2	TRBJ2-3
CASSFGRQGNTEAFF	TRBV5-1	TRBJ1-1
CASSKDNMTGGLWDSPLHF	TRBV21-1	TRBJ1-6
CASSPPGKGANGLTF	TRBV28	TRBJ2-6
CASSLAGESNEQFF	TRBV11-2	TRBJ2-1
CSVEEGRGGTNEQFF	TRBV29-1	TRBJ2-1
CASSLSTGRGYTF	TRBV28	TRBJ1-2
CASSDRGLAGETQYF	TRBV6-1	TRBJ2-5
CASSISGQGYGYTF	TRBV19	TRBJ1-2
CASSLGLAPDTQYF	TRBV7-2	TRBJ2-3
CASSPGQDLNTIYF	TRBV5-6	TRBJ1-3
CASSTGQVKSEQYF	TRBV6-6	TRBJ2-7
CASSTGQKNTGELFF	TRBV19	TRBJ2-2
CASSPPPAGSHYGYTF	TRBV2	TRBJ1-2
CSVETVEGVRNEQYF	TRBV29-1	TRBJ2-7
CASSQDRSGTGNTEAFF	TRBV4-1	TRBJ1-1
CASSLGGGGNIQYF	TRBV7-2	TRBJ2-4
CASSVGGSYGYTF	TRBV2	TRBJ1-2
CSSSLEQGSTDRNTGELFF	TRBV7-9	TRBJ2-2
CASSRDNNYGYTF	TRBV7-2	TRBJ1-2
CASSPEGRGWETQYF	TRBV4-1	TRBJ2-5
CASSLRATGATEAFF	TRBV5-1	TRBJ1-1
CASSFSNTGELFF	TRBV7-3	TRBJ2-2
CASSIGQGGLEQYF	TRBV5-1	TRBJ2-7
CASRATGIPDTQYF	TRBV6-1	TRBJ2-3
CASSPQGANTGELFF	TRBV28	TRBJ2-2
CASSFDRGDSPLHF	TRBV5-4	TRBJ1-6
CASRGGQGAYEQYF	TRBV2	TRBJ2-7
CASSIEGNTGELFF	TRBV19	TRBJ2-2